The clone carrying this TCR beta chain was recorded many times. Its antigen is as yet unknown. The data stem from a study of T-cell reconstitution after alpha-beta-depleted transplantation in children. The study, taken as a whole, reports: T cells produced anew were the main source of T-cell counts and diversity one year after transplant. There were reportedly several hundred expanded graft clones from which alpha-beta T cells came about two months after transplant.

Germline lookup yields CDR1 SQVTM and CDR2 ANQGSEA. The length of the CDR3 is 13 residues. V lost 0 bases, J lost 7 bases, and 10 bases lay in between. Unique molecular identifiers were incorporated into the prepared TCRbeta library. TCRdb reanalysed the PCR reads using MiXCR and keeps one entry per CDR3 protein. The sample carries over 450,000 distinct CDR3 sequences, about 10% recorded once. The chain links TRBV29-1 to TRBJ2-1; maybe TRBD2 (5 bases). This receptor was obtained from a child aged 2 to 15 with inherited bone marrow failure, due to receive a stem cell transplant. The sample here was PBMCs, taken before TCRalphabeta/CD19-depleted stem cell transplant. CDR3 region: CSVEDPGGNEQFF. For the CDR3, the DNA is TGCAGCGTTGAAGATCCCGGCGGGAATGAGCAGTTCTTC.